A single sample is the source of the 15 T cell receptor beta chains below, sequenced in a study of blood T cell repertoires in COVID-19. Sequenced by immunoSEQ multiplex PCR; TCRdb stores in-frame clones only, minus some. The table lists about 61,000 clones, 70% to 80% of them singletons. Material: peripheral blood. The origin of the receptors is an elderly man with active or convalescent COVID-19.

The rearrangement joins TRBV10-3 to TRBJ2-7, with 8 bases identical to TRBD2. The CDR3 has 12 amino acids. Germline lookup yields CDR1 ENHRY and CDR2 SYGVKD. V shed 11 bases and J 2 bases; nucleotides not matched to a gene: 5. The DNA of the CDR3 is TGTGCCGTCGGGGGGGCGGCCTACGAGCAGTACTTC. It codes for CAVGGAAYEQYF.

The CDR3 DNA follows: TGTGCCAGCAGTGATACGGGACAGATCTACAATGAGCAGTTCTTC. It encodes CASSDTGQIYNEQFF. This chain uses TRBV6-1 with TRBJ2-1; 7 nucleotides line up with TRBD1. Germline trimming cut 3 bases from V and 3 bases from J; bases unmatched to any gene: 5. CDR1 and CDR2 from the germline V gene are MNHNS and SASEGT. The CDR3 totals 15 residues.

The V and J genes are TRBV5-4 and TRBJ2-5, with a possible D match to TRBD1 (6 bases). This CDR3 has 15 residues. Between the trimmed V and J ends, which lost 1 base and 2 bases, there was a span of 12 bases. Germline V gene lookup returns CDR1 SGHNT and CDR2 YYREEE (reference sequence). For the CDR3, the DNA is TGTGCCAGCAGCTTGAGACAGGCTGATCAAGAGACCCAGTACTTC. This translates into CASSLRQADQETQYF.

The genes are TRBV7-9 and TRBJ1-2; D possibly corresponds to TRBD1 (6 bases). Per germline, CDR1 SEHNR and CDR2 FQNEAQ (reference sequence). The CDR3 contains 14 residues. Trimming left V 1 base short and J 2 bases short, with 8 bases between. DNA of the CDR3: TGTGCCAGCAGCTTAGTGGGGGCGAACTATGGCTACACCTTC. Translation gives CASSLVGANYGYTF.

The chain uses TRBV19 and TRBJ2-7; TRBD1 might be the D (6 bases). Trimming pared 5 bases from V and 6 bases from J, leaving 11 bases between. The CDR3 extends over 12 amino acids. The germline CDR1 and CDR2 sequences are LNHDA and SQIVND (reference sequence). The DNA of the CDR3 is TGTGCCAGTAGTCGCAGGGGAACCGAGCAGTACTTC. Its translation: CASSRRGTEQYF.

This clone was observed a few times. V is TRBV7-9 and J is TRBJ2-1; 8 bases map to TRBD2. The CDR3 has 13 amino acids. Germline lookup yields CDR1 SEHNR and CDR2 FQNEAQ (reference sequence). The V and J ends lost 5 bases and 13 bases, in that order; junction bases with no gene match: 10. The CDR3 loop is CASSPIYTSGQFF. DNA of the CDR3: TGTGCCAGCAGCCCCATATATACTAGCGGACAGTTCTTC.

The chain links TRBV3-1 (or the pseudogene TRBV3-2) to TRBJ2-2; perhaps TRBD2 as D (5 bases). V was trimmed by 5 bases and J by 4 bases, leaving 20 bases between them. Germline values: CDR1 LGHDT, CDR2 YNNKEL (reference sequence). The CDR3 contains 17 residues. CDR3 sequence reads: CASSVPGWGASTGELFF. The CDR3 DNA sequence: TGTGCCAGCAGCGTCCCGGGGTGGGGTGCGAGCACCGGGGAGCTGTTTTTT.

The chain combines TRBV5-6 with TRBJ1-5; 9 positions match TRBD1. The CDR3 totals 14 residues. Germline CDR1 reads SGHDT; CDR2 reads YYEEEE. Trimming took 4 bases from V and 6 from J; bases not matched to a gene: 5. Here the CDR3 DNA reads TGTGCCAGCAGCCGGGACAGGGTCGGTCAGCCCCAGCATTTT. It is translated as CASSRDRVGQPQHF.

In its sample, this clone was seen a few times. V and J are TRBV7-6 and TRBJ2-2; the match to TRBD1 covers 8 bases. The V gene end was trimmed by 4 bases and the J gene end by 1 base; junction bases not matched to a gene: 2. Germline lookup yields CDR1 SGHVS and CDR2 FNYEAQ. The CDR3 runs 15 residues. CDR3 DNA sequence: TGTGCCAGCAGCTACGGACAGGGGAACACCGGGGAGCTGTTTTTT. It encodes CASSYGQGNTGELFF. The entire variable domain, with the rest obtained from reference TRBV7-6 and TRBJ2-2, is as follows: GAGVSQSPRYKVTKRGQDVALRCDPISGHVSLYWYRQALGQGPEFLTYFNYEAQQDKSGLPNDRFSAERPEGSISTLTIQRTEQRDSAMYRCASSYGQGNTGELFFGEGSRLTVL.

V gene TRBV29-1 combines with J gene TRBJ2-1; the match to TRBD2 covers 10 bases. Germline CDR1 is SQVTM and CDR2 is ANQGSEA. The CDR3 loop spans 14 amino acids. V trimming: 3 bases; J trimming: 9 bases; junction bases outside the gene matches: 8. The CDR3 spells CSVEGTSVEGEQFF. Here the CDR3 DNA reads TGCAGCGTTGAGGGGACTAGCGTAGAAGGTGAGCAGTTCTTC.

V is TRBV29-1 and J is TRBJ1-1, with D perhaps TRBD1 (6 bases). V lost 3 bases and J 4 bases, leaving 12 bases between the germline ends. From germline, CDR1 is SQVTM and CDR2 ANQGSEA. The CDR3 contains 13 residues. In nucleotides, the CDR3 is TGCAGCGTTGATCTGGGGGCGGGCACTGAAGCTTTCTTT. Encoded protein: CSVDLGAGTEAFF. Combining the CDR3 with reference TRBV29-1 and TRBJ1-1 gives the whole variable domain SAVISQKPSRDICQRGTSLTIQCQVDSQVTMMFWYRQQPGQSLTLIATANQGSEATYESGFVIDKFPISRPNLTFSTLTVSNMSPEDSSIYLCSVDLGAGTEAFFGQGTRLTVV.

The chain carries TRBV18 and TRBJ2-5; D is ambiguous. V dropped 0 bases and J dropped 4 bases, with 24 bases sitting between them. CDR1 is KGHSH and CDR2 is LQKENI in the germline V gene. This CDR3 spans 19 amino acids. CDR3 DNA: TGTGCCAGCTCACCACCGCTGGATCATAAATTGAGCTGGGCAGAGACCCAGTACTTC. Encoded protein: CASSPPLDHKLSWAETQYF.

This clone was seen a single time. The V call is TRBV10-3, the J call TRBJ2-7; tentative D call: TRBD2 (5 bases). Trimming left V 11 bases short and J 5 bases short, with 16 bases between. This CDR3 region has 12 residues. The V gene's germline CDR1 is ENHRY and CDR2 SYGVKD. This CDR3 is CAVSVVGDEQYF. CDR3 bases: TGTGCCGTGTCTGTGGTCGGGGACGAGCAGTACTTC.

The CDR3 DNA is TGTGCCAGCTCACCAACAGGATATAGCAATCAGCCCCAGCATTTT. This gives the protein CASSPTGYSNQPQHF. The chain uses TRBV18 and TRBJ1-5; perhaps TRBD1 as D (5 bases). The CDR3 totals 15 residues. V lost 2 bases to trimming and J lost 0 bases, with 8 bases between them. In germline, CDR1 is KGHSH, CDR2 LQKENI.

The V and J genes are TRBV7-2 and TRBJ1-5; tentative D call: TRBD1 (6 bases). Trimming cost V 1 base and J 1 base, with 14 bases left between them. Germline CDR1 SGHTA, CDR2 FQGNSA. The CDR3 runs to 17 residues. The CDR3 nucleotides are TGTGCCAGCAGCTTAGGGGTCTCAGGGGTCAGCAATCAGCCCCAGCATTTT. Translated, it gives CASSLGVSGVSNQPQHF.